This record concerns one T cell receptor (beta chain) sequence. Its specific antigen is unknown. From a lookup of the germline V gene, CDR1 and CDR2 are SGHVS and FQNEAQ. The CDR3 spans 16 residues, from the cysteine through the phenylalanine. CDR3 DNA only is kept here, 48 bases in frame from base 1. The trim is 5 bases for V and 3 bases for J, with a gap of 17 bases between the germline ends. This specimen belongs to a study of cytomegalovirus exposure and HLA in healthy donors (TCRdb year 2017). For the wider study: In an earlier analysis of about 560 of the donors, approximately 260 Gb of sequence data and 117 million unique TCR beta sequences from about 179 million T cells were reported. Because of strong linkage in the cohort, 4 to 6 DR-DQ haplotypes were treated as single units for association and clustering. The study combined high-throughput TCR immunosequencing, statistical association of individual TCRs with disease status, and machine learning to predict cytomegalovirus infection status. In addition to the first cohort of about 650 subjects, a separate validation cohort of about 120 different subjects was used. In a later genetic analysis, genome-wide SNP genotypes for about 65% of the 666 donors were used, and that subset was treated as a discovery cohort. An earlier analysis of more than 450 of the donors used high-throughput TCR beta sequencing to judge whether each TCR beta V gene segment behaved as functional or pseudogenic. HLA typing included class I and class II loci at four-digit resolution. In the later analysis, no new phenotypic data were used to find candidate immune exposures; instead, reliance was placed on TCR beta sequences and their occurrence across donors. An early release covering roughly 640 HLA-typed donors comprised about 300 gigabases of sequencing data and 65 million to 100 million unique TCR sequences. Among about 400 genotyped donors of the cohort, an average of around 220,000 unique TCR beta nucleotide sequences was sequenced per donor, of which about 19% were non-productive. Donor age, sex, ethnicity and CMV serostatus were collected together with the repertoire data. Typing coverage differed by locus: A, B, C, DRB1 and DQB1 were typed in about 629-640 donors, DQA1 in 522, DPA1 in nearly 610, and DPB1 in 400 to 480. Of the approximately 400 genotyped donors, roughly 76% were placed in the genetic ancestry cluster associated with self-reported Caucasian donors. The study aimed to test whether cataloging public T cell receptors could reveal signatures of past pathogen exposure. In a later analysis, previously published TCR beta repertoires from 666 donors were re-analyzed and high-resolution HLA genotyping was added so that TCR occurrence patterns could be studied. The study profiled the T cell repertoires of about 640 subjects by immunosequencing and related them to cytomegalovirus serostatus. All discovery cohort repertoires had been generated on a single sequencing platform.

The cohort was made up of under 800 healthy bone marrow donors. All cohort members were sampled while nominally healthy, although unrecorded immune exposures were likely present. The donor tested CMV seronegative, placing the donor among the 350 to 400 seronegative members of the cohort. Each donor provided a peripheral blood sample, and peripheral blood mononuclear cells were used for TCR beta sequencing. Genomic DNA extraction from the blood cell samples was performed with the Qiagen DNeasy Blood Extraction Kit. What the study reported, not specific to this receptor: Linkage disequilibrium might explain the correlated functional status among segregating V segments, but an unknown experimental factor could not be excluded. This cohort had only TCR beta chains sequenced, and the lack of alpha or paired-chain data limited which features could be detected. A later analysis found that most CMV-associated TCR beta chains appeared HLA-restricted, with HLA associations seemingly driven largely by CMV exposure. Broadly in line with IMGT annotations, most TCR beta V segments showed up in productive rearrangements about 87% or about 30% of the time in an earlier analysis of 450 to 600 of the donors. Because HLA typing was missing for some donors at each locus, association tests included only the typed subset. In vitro tests confirmed that a few of the cytomegalovirus-associated TCR beta chains recognize cytomegalovirus antigens. CMV serostatus was the only immune exposure information available for the cohort. Assigning TCR associations to individual alleles was difficult when HLA alleles, especially DR and DQ, strongly co-occurred. In a later analysis, HLA-associated TCR beta chains were found to be more clonally expanded and to have lower generation probabilities than equally common non-associated chains. Across donors, most TCR sequences were observed very rarely, whereas some public TCRs were present in many individuals. Compared with the roughly 700-donor mean, donors in an Asian-associated ancestry cluster had fewer N-insertions in productive TCRs, according to a later genetic analysis. Approximately 16 rarely observed V segments, including chromosome 9 orphons, were excluded from the earlier analysis of about 610 of the donors because counts were too low. The 87-base-pair reads could not distinguish some IMGT-functional V segments, including TRBV6-2 and TRBV6-3, so those segments were excluded. A further reported finding was that TCR beta sequences accurately predicted the HLA-A and HLA-B alleles for most subjects in the first cohort. In a later analysis, TCR association rates were found to vary across HLA loci, with the most associated TCRs seen for DRB1 alleles and the fewest for HLA-C alleles. In a later analysis, over 15,000 TCR beta sequences were associated with specific HLA alleles at a false discovery rate of 0.05. Sequencing depth was assumed to be roughly uniform across donors in the presence/absence analyses, though that assumption may not hold. V-gene and J-gene trimming of TCR beta chains was associated with a missense DCLRE1C variant in a later genetic analysis, and the association was replicated in an independent cohort. A total of 150 to 200 TCR beta chains were listed by the study as associated with cytomegalovirus. Several of the top co-occurrence clusters appeared to be linked to parvovirus B19, influenza, CMV and Epstein-Barr virus, according to a later analysis. The sequencing pipeline was judged likely to have produced a cluster of highly shared sequence variants as a technical artifact. It was suggested by the authors that the approach could potentially be generalized to other disease states and immunological phenotypes. The classifier was reported to diagnose cytomegalovirus status with high specificity and sensitivity in both the original and validation cohorts.

Libraries were constructed by the immunoSEQ multiplex PCR assay. For the multiplex PCR, a mixture combining 60 forward primers for TCR Vbeta segments and 13 reverse primers for TCR Jbeta segments was used. The CDR3 region of rearranged TCR beta genes was amplified from genomic DNA by a multiplex PCR assay. The amplified TCR beta libraries were sequenced on the Illumina HiSeq System as 87-base-pair reads. As for how the authors treated the data: A later analysis counted about 80 million unique TCR beta chains across the 700 or so repertoires, and around 9.9 million of these chains were shared by at least two donors. A nearest-neighbor algorithm error-corrected the raw reads and collapsed the reads into unique sequences, merging closely related sequences to remove PCR and sequencing errors. To assign V, D and J gene segments, CDR3 sequences were aligned to IMGT reference sequences. For a sequence to be retained, a match of at least six nucleotides was required to both a V gene segment and a J gene segment. A rearrangement was called productive if the CDR3 had no stop codons and remained in frame with V and J, and every other rearrangement was called non-productive. CDR3 was defined according to IMGT convention as the region running from the second conserved V-encoded cysteine to the conserved J-encoded phenylalanine. Sequences without an unambiguous match to a single V gene segment were excluded from the earlier analysis of several hundred of the donors. In an earlier analysis of several hundred of the donors, V segments were called functional above 56.7% productive rearrangements and were called segregating when the between-donor standard deviation exceeded 5%. A statistical classification framework was built for diagnosing cytomegalovirus status from the catalog of TCR beta chain sequences. In a later analysis, V and J genes were assigned by comparing TCR nucleotide sequences against IMGT/GENE-DB human TR gene sequences. In a later analysis, CDR3 sequences and most-parsimonious VDJ recombination scenarios were assigned using the TCRdist pipeline. A later analysis defined each TCR beta chain by its CDR3 amino acid sequence plus V-gene family, and excluded reads lacking a unique V-gene family. As a way to deal with suspected cross-contamination and a sequencing artifact, a later analysis dropped roughly 620 nucleotide sequences that were highly shared and had low generation probability. A later analysis calculated a clonal expansion index for each public chain from normalized within-repertoire ranks of inferred template counts. A later analysis computed generation probabilities with a VDJ recombination model fitted to out-of-frame rearrangements, and checked the results against IGoR. In a later analysis, hypergeometric tests were used to score TCR-TCR, TCR-HLA and TCR-CMV co-occurrence, with a repertoire-size bias correction applied to TCR pairs. In a later analysis, false discovery rates were estimated by permuting HLA or CMV assignments 20 times. In a later analysis, co-occurring TCRs were grouped using DBSCAN, and TCRdist sequence similarity was added for clustering within HLA-allele-positive subsets. Repertoires with fewer than 30,000 or more than 120,000 public chains were left out of co-occurrence clustering, as were roughly five repertoires with anomalous nucleotide sharing. TCRdb took this table from immuneACCESS and kept in-frame rearrangements with V and J called. Such tables lack part of the clones; where checked against another copy, unresolved V genes explain under half of the gap, and the rest is unexplained. V and J calls plus clone size are reproduced from that table; the DNA served to infer D and trimming. The sample has about 75,000 clones on record. Jointly, the top ten make up about 2.9% of the sample.

The sequence is built from TRBV7-8 and TRBJ1-5; a tentative D call is TRBD1 (5 bases match). The sample comprised PBMCs. The TCR originated in a man aged 40-55 years in good health and CMV-seronegative. Here the CDR3 is given as CASSPEQGIINQPQHF. In nucleotide form, the sequence is TGTGCCAGCAGCCCCGAGCAGGGAATAATCAATCAGCCCCAGCATTTT.